Following are 32 T cell receptor beta chains from one sample sequenced in a study of T cell responses to AZD1222 COVID-19 vaccine. TCRdb keeps only in-frame clones here, not all; method: immunoSEQ multiplex PCR. The sample lists 95,000 to 150,000 clones; almost 95% were seen once. This sample comprised peripheral blood, obtained on day 0 of AZD1222 vaccination. These receptors all stem from an adult in good health.

The rearrangement uses TRBV6-1 and TRBJ1-3, with D tentatively TRBD1 (5 bases). The CDR3 extends over 15 amino acids. CDR1 is MNHNS and CDR2 is SASEGT in the germline V gene. V shed 3 bases and J shed 1 base, with 10 bases lying between them. CDR3 sequence reads: CASSDGGGSGNTIYF. The CDR3 DNA reads as TGTGCCAGCAGTGATGGCGGGGGGTCTGGAAACACCATATATTTT.

The V gene is TRBV19, the J gene TRBJ2-1; 10 bases align to TRBD2. The CDR3 is made up of 16 amino acids. Trimming removed 7 bases from V and 6 bases from J; junction bases left unmatched: 12. Germline V gene sequence: CDR1 LNHDA, CDR2 SQIVND (reference sequence). This CDR3 reads CASTLRPAGGTNEQFF. CDR3 in DNA: TGTGCCAGTACCCTCCGGCCAGCGGGGGGGACCAATGAGCAGTTCTTC.

The V gene is TRBV6-5, the J gene TRBJ1-5; tentatively, D is TRBD1 (6 bases). This CDR3 contains 16 residues. Per the germline V gene, CDR1 is MNHEY and CDR2 is SVGAGI. Trimming pared 2 bases from V and 2 bases from J, leaving 13 bases between. CDR3 loop: CASSYIREGGNQPQHF. The CDR3 DNA reads TGTGCCAGCAGTTACATCAGGGAGGGGGGCAATCAGCCCCAGCATTTT.

This clone has just a few counts. The rearrangement links TRBV7-9 to TRBJ1-2; TRBD1 aligns across 8 bases. Trimming at V came to 4 bases and at J to 7 bases, leaving 5 bases not matched to a gene. The CDR3 sequence is 13 residues long. Germline V lookup: CDR1 SEHNR, CDR2 FQNEAQ (reference sequence). The CDR3 bases are TGTGCCAGCAGCTCGCAGGGGGCCGGTGGCTACACCTTC. Its translation: CASSSQGAGGYTF.

This rearrangement joins TRBV3-1 (or the pseudogene TRBV3-2) to TRBJ1-3; no clear D gene. Trimming removed 4 bases from V and 9 bases from J, with 13 bases in between. This CDR3 spans 13 amino acids. Germline loops: CDR1 LGHDT, CDR2 YNNKEL (reference sequence). CDR3: CASSLGREGTIYF. Here the CDR3 DNA reads TGTGCCAGCAGCCTCGGACGGGAAGGCACCATATATTTT.

This clone was observed once. V usage is TRBV5-6 and J usage is TRBJ1-2; 7 bases align to TRBD1. With V trimmed by 1 base and J by 5 bases, 8 bases remained unmatched. There are 15 residues in the CDR3. Germline CDR1 and CDR2: SGHDT and YYEEEE. CDR3 amino acids: CASSLRQGGRYGYTF. The CDR3 nucleotides read TGTGCCAGCAGCTTGAGACAGGGAGGACGGTATGGCTACACCTTC.

The genes are TRBV28 and TRBJ1-4, with 8 nucleotides matching TRBD1. The V gene's germline CDR1 is MDHEN and CDR2 SYDVKM. CDR3 size: 14 residues. Trimming removed 5 bases from V and 8 bases from J; junction bases left unmatched: 7. Written as DNA, the CDR3 is TGTGCCAGCAGTCTACGACAGGGGAGGGAAAAACTGTTTTTT. Translated, it gives CASSLRQGREKLFF.

The rearrangement joins TRBV12-3 or TRBV12-4 to TRBJ2-7; D is ambiguous. Trimming left V 4 bases short and J 2 bases short, with 6 bases between. This CDR3 has 12 amino acids. The CDR3 nucleotides are TGTGCCAGCAGTTCCAGTCCCTACGAGCAGTACTTC. It is translated as CASSSSPYEQYF.

The rearrangement links TRBV5-5 to TRBJ1-2, with D possibly matching TRBD1 (5 bases). Germline assignment: CDR1 SGHKS and CDR2 YYEKEE (reference sequence). The CDR3 extends over 15 amino acids. Trimming stripped 4 bases from V and 8 bases from J, with 21 bases between. CDR3: CASSRTGAPSQGYTF. The DNA for the CDR3 is TGTGCCAGCAGCCGGACCGGGGCCCCTTCCCAGGGCTACACCTTC.

The sample holds one count of this clone. The chain is built from TRBV7-9 and TRBJ1-1, with a tentative D call TRBD1 (6 bases). Looked up from germline, CDR1 is SEHNR and CDR2 is FQNEAQ (reference sequence). The CDR3 has 17 residues. V was shortened by 0 bases and J by 4 bases, with 18 bases between the two germline ends. The CDR3 DNA sequence: TGTGCCAGCAGCTTAGCCCCGGGTTCAGGGGTAGTCACTGAAGCTTTCTTT. Translation gives CASSLAPGSGVVTEAFF.

V gene TRBV5-1 combines with J gene TRBJ1-1; weak D call: TRBD1 (5 bases). Trimming cost V 0 bases and J 1 base, with 10 bases left between them. The germline V gene has CDR1 SGHRS and CDR2 YFSETQ. CDR3 length: 15 amino acids. The CDR3 DNA sequence: TGCGCCAGCAGCTTGGTTCAGGGATGGAACACTGAAGCTTTCTTT. This translates into CASSLVQGWNTEAFF.

The chain has TRBV27 and TRBJ1-5; D possibly corresponds to TRBD1 (5 bases). The CDR3 contains 13 residues. V was shortened by 5 bases and J by 8 bases, with 13 bases between the two germline ends. Germline lookup yields CDR1 MNHEY and CDR2 SMNVEV (reference sequence). The CDR3 DNA reads TGTGCCAGCAGTCCGAGAGGAGGGGAGCCCCAGCATTTT. It is translated as CASSPRGGEPQHF.

The chain uses TRBV2 and TRBJ2-3; D perhaps matches TRBD1 (6 bases). Germline-derived CDR1 and CDR2 are SNHLY and FYNNEI. The CDR3 totals 13 residues. V was cut by 5 bases and J by 14 bases, with 20 bases left in between. This chain's CDR3 is CASSPYGTQKLYF. The CDR3 DNA follows: TGTGCCAGCAGTCCTTACGGGACACAAAAGCTGTATTTT.

V usage is TRBV20-1 and J usage is TRBJ2-1; 9 bases agree with TRBD2. From germline, CDR1 is DFQATT and CDR2 SNEGSKA (reference sequence). V dropped 3 bases and J dropped 6; count of bases not matched to a gene: 9. The CDR3 is 15 amino acids. This CDR3 reads CSASYPSGVSNEQFF. In nucleotides, the CDR3 is TGCAGTGCTAGTTATCCTAGCGGGGTTTCCAATGAGCAGTTCTTC.

The chain uses TRBV6-6 and TRBJ1-2; D remains ambiguous. Trimming cost V 8 bases and J 0 bases, with 10 bases left between them. CDR3 length: 13 amino acids. In germline, CDR1 is MNHNY, CDR2 SVGAGI (reference sequence). The CDR3: CASGVLPNYGYTF. The CDR3 coding sequence is TGTGCCAGCGGGGTCCTCCCTAACTATGGCTACACCTTC.

The chain uses TRBV18 and TRBJ2-2; the D gene could be TRBD1 or TRBD2 (6 bases each). V was pared by 0 bases and J by 4 bases, with 18 bases between. Looked up from germline, CDR1 is KGHSH and CDR2 is LQKENI. The CDR3 sequence is 18 residues long. The CDR3 sequence is CASSPPQRGEWPTGELFF. As DNA, the CDR3 is TGTGCCAGCTCACCACCTCAAAGGGGGGAGTGGCCCACCGGGGAGCTGTTTTTT.

Written as DNA, the CDR3 is TGTGCCAGCAGCCCAGACAGGGACGGCTACGAGCAGTACTTC. Protein product: CASSPDRDGYEQYF. The V call is TRBV7-9, the J call TRBJ2-7; 7 nucleotides align to TRBD1. Germline V lookup: CDR1 SEHNR, CDR2 FQNEAQ (reference sequence). The CDR3 is 14 amino acids. The ends lost 5 bases at V and 3 bases at J; junction bases unmatched: 7.

The chain joins TRBV29-1 to TRBJ1-1; D gene uncertain. This CDR3 region has 15 residues. Germline V gives CDR1 SQVTM, CDR2 ANQGSEA. Trimming shortened V by 0 bases and J by 1 base, and 12 bases separated the two germline ends. The CDR3 protein is CSVEEPRGGNTEAFF. The CDR3 DNA sequence: TGCAGCGTTGAAGAGCCGCGGGGAGGGAACACTGAAGCTTTCTTT.

The rearrangement joins TRBV12-3 or TRBV12-4 to TRBJ2-1, with D uncertain. V gave up 9 bases and J gave up 4 bases, with 7 bases separating them. This CDR3 comprises 11 residues. CDR3: CASARYNEQFF. For the CDR3, the DNA is TGTGCCAGTGCGAGGTACAATGAGCAGTTCTTC.

The chain links TRBV9 to TRBJ2-5, with D uncertain. CDR1 is SGDLS and CDR2 is YYNGEE in the germline V gene. V lost 0 bases, J lost 3 bases, and 6 bases lay in between. The CDR3 covers 13 residues. The CDR3 protein is CASSVGQKETQYF. DNA for the CDR3: TGTGCCAGCAGCGTAGGTCAGAAAGAGACCCAGTACTTC.

CDR3 amino acids: CASSLGSFRLNTEAFF. DNA of the CDR3: TGTGCCAGCAGCTTAGGAAGTTTCAGATTGAACACTGAAGCTTTCTTT. This sequence joins TRBV11-1 and TRBJ1-1, with no clear D. The CDR3 contains 16 residues. The V end lost 1 base, the J end lost 0 bases, and 12 bases lay between the germline ends. Germline CDR1 reads SGHAT; CDR2 reads FQDESV (reference sequence).

V usage is TRBV12-5 and J usage is TRBJ2-2; 7 bases align to TRBD2. Per the germline V gene, CDR1 is LGHNT and CDR2 is FRNRAP. The V segment lost 1 base and the J segment 1 base; nucleotides outside the gene matches: 0. The CDR3 consists of 15 residues. The CDR3 DNA is TGTGCTAGTGGTTTGGGCGGGGGGAACACCGGGGAGCTGTTTTTT. Translated, it gives CASGLGGGNTGELFF.

The CDR3 region has the DNA TGTGCCTCCTCAACGGGACAGGGATCAAACATTCAGTACTTC. It yields the protein CASSTGQGSNIQYF. The J gene is TRBJ2-4, the V gene TRBV9, with 9 bases lining up with TRBD1. The CDR3 spans 14 residues. V lost 10 bases, J lost 6 bases, and 11 bases stayed unmatched. Germline V gene sequence: CDR1 SGDLS, CDR2 YYNGEE.

The chain recombines TRBV27 with TRBJ1-5; TRBD1 is a possible D gene (6 bases). Trimming cost V 2 bases and J 7 bases, with 12 bases left between them. CDR3 size: 14 residues. The germline V gene encodes CDR1 MNHEY and CDR2 SMNVEV (reference sequence). This chain's CDR3 is CASSLKGVEQPQHF. The CDR3 DNA follows: TGTGCCAGCAGTTTAAAGGGGGTAGAACAGCCCCAGCATTTT.

The V and J genes are TRBV5-1 and TRBJ2-1; TRBD2 matches 12 bases. J gave up 5 bases and V 3 bases, and 3 bases lay outside the gene matches. The CDR3 loop spans 15 amino acids. In germline, CDR1 is SGHRS, CDR2 YFSETQ. Here the CDR3 DNA reads TGCGCCAGCAGCTGGACTAGCGGGGAAGACAATGAGCAGTTCTTC. Protein: CASSWTSGEDNEQFF.

This chain joins TRBV28 and TRBJ2-4; D gene unclear. The CDR3 spans 14 residues. The V end was cut by 6 bases, the J end by 1 base, with 10 bases between. The germline V gene encodes CDR1 MDHEN and CDR2 SYDVKM. The CDR3: CASSPAGAKNIQYF. The CDR3 region has the DNA TGTGCCAGCAGCCCGGCCGGGGCCAAAAACATTCAGTACTTC.

The chain is built from TRBV6-5 and TRBJ1-1; 10 bases align to TRBD1. After removal of 6 bases from V and 4 bases from J, the junction contained 5 bases not matched to a gene. CDR3 length equals 14 residues. Germline CDR1 reads MNHEY; CDR2 reads SVGAGI. CDR3 protein: CASRRDRGLTEAFF. The DNA of the CDR3 is TGTGCCAGCAGAAGAGACAGGGGGCTCACTGAAGCTTTCTTT.

This clone occurred a few times. J is TRBJ1-1 and V is TRBV11-3; D might be TRBD1 (5 bases). The CDR3 spans 14 residues. Trimming left V 0 bases short and J 4 bases short, with 9 bases between. Germline V gene sequence: CDR1 SGHNT, CDR2 YENEEA. CDR3 DNA sequence: TGTGCCAGCAGCTTAGACCAGGGCGGCACTGAAGCTTTCTTT. Amino acid sequence: CASSLDQGGTEAFF.

The chain uses TRBV18 and TRBJ2-7; no clear D gene. The germline CDR1 and CDR2 sequences are KGHSH and LQKENI. With 6 bases removed from V and 5 bases from J, the gap between germline ends came to 14 bases. The CDR3 is 13 amino acids. CDR3 in amino acids: CASSPTRSHEQYV. CDR3 bases: TGTGCCAGCTCCCCCACCCGCAGCCACGAGCAGTACGTC.

The V and J genes are TRBV7-9 and TRBJ2-1; 9 bases map to TRBD2. Per the germline V gene, CDR1 is SEHNR and CDR2 is FQNEAQ (reference sequence). V was clipped by 1 base and J by 6 bases; unmatched bases: 4. The CDR3 runs to 15 residues. As DNA, the CDR3 is TGTGCCAGCAGCTTAGGGCTAGCGGGATCCAATGAGCAGTTCTTC. Its translation: CASSLGLAGSNEQFF.

V and J are TRBV7-3 and TRBJ1-1; D is unresolved. The germline V gene encodes CDR1 SGHTA and CDR2 FQGTGA. This CDR3 is 13 amino acids long. The ends were cut back, 2 bases at V and 4 bases at J, with 8 bases in the middle. CDR3 sequence reads: CASSLSHGTEAFF. CDR3 bases: TGTGCCAGCAGCTTATCTCACGGCACTGAAGCTTTCTTT.

The J gene is TRBJ2-5, the V gene TRBV6-1; D possibly corresponds to TRBD2 (5 bases). CDR1 is MNHNS and CDR2 is SASEGT in the germline V gene. This CDR3 is built from 13 residues. The ends were cut back, 7 bases at V and 4 bases at J, with 13 bases in the middle. DNA for the CDR3: TGTGCCAGCAACGGCGGACTGCGAGAGACCCAGTACTTC. Protein product: CASNGGLRETQYF.